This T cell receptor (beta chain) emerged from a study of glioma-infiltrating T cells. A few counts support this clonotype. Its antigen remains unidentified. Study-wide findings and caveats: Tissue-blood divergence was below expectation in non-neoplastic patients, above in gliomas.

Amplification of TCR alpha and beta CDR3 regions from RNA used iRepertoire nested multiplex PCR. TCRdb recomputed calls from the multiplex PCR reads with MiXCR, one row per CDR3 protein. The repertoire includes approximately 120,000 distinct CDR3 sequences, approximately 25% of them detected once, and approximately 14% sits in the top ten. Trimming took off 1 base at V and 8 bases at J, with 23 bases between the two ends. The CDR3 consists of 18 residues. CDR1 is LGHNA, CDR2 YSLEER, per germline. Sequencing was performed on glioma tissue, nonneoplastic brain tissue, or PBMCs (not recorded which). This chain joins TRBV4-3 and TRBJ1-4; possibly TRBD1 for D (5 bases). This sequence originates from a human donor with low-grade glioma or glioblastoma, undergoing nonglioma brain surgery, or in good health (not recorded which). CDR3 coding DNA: TGCGCCAGCAGCCAAGTGGTAGACAGAGGGCAGGGAGGAGAAAAACTGTTTTTT. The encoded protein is CASSQVVDRGQGGEKLFF.